This paragraph reports one T cell receptor beta chain. What it binds is unknown. The data belong to a study of cytomegalovirus exposure and HLA in healthy donors. Study-wide results and caveats: For most TCR beta V segments, an earlier analysis put the productive rate at about 90% or about 30% of the time. It was reported that TCR beta sequences correctly inferred the HLA-A and HLA-B alleles for most subjects. An ancestry cluster, one associated with Asian ancestry, reportedly showed fewer N-insertions than the approximately 720-donor mean in a later analysis.

Per germline, CDR1 ENHRY and CDR2 SYGVKD. The CDR3 is 14 residues long. J gave up 0 bases and V 8 bases, and 5 bases lay outside the gene matches. Primers for the PCR totalled 60 Vbeta and 13 Jbeta. Under the authors' procedure: An analysis performed later counted about 80 million unique TCR beta chains (roughly 11 million of them shared). Produced via immunoSEQ multiplex PCR; TCRdb's table is partial and in-frame only. For V, J and clone size, that table is used; D and trimming come from the DNA. Of about 110,000 clones in the sample, approximately 70% were seen once. Material: PBMCs. The clonotype was recovered from a man in his thirties or forties in good health and CMV-seropositive. The chain recombines TRBV10-3 with TRBJ2-3; 7 nucleotides line up with TRBD2. CDR3 nucleotide sequence: TGTGCCATCTCTAGCGGACCTAGCACAGATACGCAGTATTTT. It translates to CAISSGPSTDTQYF.